This T cell receptor beta chain is drawn from a study of blood T cell repertoires in COVID-19. Study summary: T cells, B-cell-depleted T cells, or PBMCs provided the cDNA or gDNA that served as material.

The CDR3 is 13 amino acids. Trimming cost V 6 bases and J 2 bases; bases outside gene matches: 4. The germline gives CDR1 MNHEY, CDR2 SVGAGI. Original data processing: Counts of nucleated cells, estimated from reference gene primer amplification, were obtained. Here immunoSEQ multiplex PCR was the method, and the copy in TCRdb shows in-frame clones only, minus some. V, J and clone size derive from that table, while D and trimming were established from the DNA sequence. The sample has some 240,000 clones; approximately 86% are singletons. The sample taken for sequencing was PBMCs or T cells enriched from blood (not recorded which). J is TRBJ2-7 and V is TRBV6-5, with 7 bases identical to TRBD2. The receptor was derived from a woman in her thirties or forties with acute COVID-19. DNA for the CDR3: TGTGCCAGCAGCCGGGAGGATACCTACGAGCAGTACTTC. This translates into CASSREDTYEQYF.